The TCR beta chain described here comes from a study of shared clonotypes between healthy human individuals. Germline CDR1 SGHRS, CDR2 YFSETQ. Trimming removed 1 base from V and 5 bases from J, with 10 bases in between. This CDR3 spans 13 amino acids. This clone was recorded a few times. Libraries were prepared by immunoSEQ multiplex PCR; TCRdb keeps only in-frame clonotypes and omits some of them. The data contain 2,500,000 or so clones, under 95% of them singletons. The chain recombines TRBV5-1 with TRBJ2-7; either TRBD1 or TRBD2 may supply D (5 bases each). The origin of this receptor is a man aged 18 to 30 in good health. Some clones in this sample may be carry-over from other donors' samples. The specimen sequenced was naive CD4+ T cells from PBMCs. Subset denoted: CD45RA+ positively selected. Here the CDR3 reads CASSLSGDDEQYF. The CDR3 coding sequence is TGCGCCAGCAGCTTGAGTGGGGACGACGAGCAGTACTTC.